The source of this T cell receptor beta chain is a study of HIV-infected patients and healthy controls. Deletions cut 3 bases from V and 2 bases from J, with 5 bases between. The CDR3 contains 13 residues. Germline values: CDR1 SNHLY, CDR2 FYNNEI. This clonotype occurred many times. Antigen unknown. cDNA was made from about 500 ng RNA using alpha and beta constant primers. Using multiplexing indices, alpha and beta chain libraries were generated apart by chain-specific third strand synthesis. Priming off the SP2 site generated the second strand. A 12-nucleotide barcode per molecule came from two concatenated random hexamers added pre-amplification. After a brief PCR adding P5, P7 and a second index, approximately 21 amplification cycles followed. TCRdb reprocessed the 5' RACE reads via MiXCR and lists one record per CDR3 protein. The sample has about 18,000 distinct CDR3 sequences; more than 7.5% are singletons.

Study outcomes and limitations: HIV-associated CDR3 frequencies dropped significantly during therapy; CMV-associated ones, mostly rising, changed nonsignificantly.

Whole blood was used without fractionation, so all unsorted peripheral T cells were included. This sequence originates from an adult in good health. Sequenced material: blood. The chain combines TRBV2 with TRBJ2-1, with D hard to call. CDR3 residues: CASSEGAYNEQFF. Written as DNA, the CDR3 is TGTGCCAGCAGTGAGGGCGCCTACAATGAGCAGTTCTTC.